This T cell receptor (beta chain) was sequenced for a study of T cells after yellow fever vaccination. Overall study findings and caveats: The booster response re-showed most primary clones: around 96% CD4, approximately 90% CD8.

From the 5' RACE reads, TCRdb called clonotypes with MiXCR, one entry per CDR3 protein. This repertoire shows 4,000 to 5,000 distinct CDR3 sequences, around 7.8% found once; its top ten account for around 62%. Germline CDR1 is SGHTA and CDR2 is FQGNSA. CDR3 length: 15 residues. After removal of 5 bases from V and 2 bases from J, the junction contained 6 bases not matched to a gene. This clonotype was recorded many times. The TCR sequence derives from a man aged 18 to 35 who received the YFV17D yellow fever vaccine. The specimen comprised PBMCs, either bulk or a sorted T-cell subset (CD4+, CD8+, memory, or dextramer-sorted; not recorded which), sampled more than 35 days after the first yellow fever vaccination. This chain links TRBV7-2 with TRBJ2-4; 7 nucleotides line up with TRBD1. DNA of the CDR3: TGTGCCAGCAGCATCAAACAGGGGCCCAAAAACATTCAGTACTTC. It specifies CASSIKQGPKNIQYF.